The 20 T cell receptor beta chains below were found in one sample sequenced in a study of shared clonotypes between healthy human individuals. The data were produced by immunoSEQ multiplex PCR, yet TCRdb's version contains in-frame clones alone and is incomplete. The sample holds about 480,000 clones, more than 65% seen once. The sequenced sample was PBMCs. The receptors were gathered from a woman aged 40 to 50 in good health. Some clones in this sample may be carry-over from other donors' samples.

The chain combines TRBV28 with TRBJ2-6, with unresolved D. From germline, CDR1 is MDHEN and CDR2 SYDVKM. Trimming shortened V by 5 bases and J by 0 bases, and 11 bases separated the two germline ends. This CDR3 comprises 16 residues. The CDR3 DNA is TGTGCCAGCAGTCCCGACGGGTTCTCTGGGGCCAACGTCCTGACTTTC. Encoded protein: CASSPDGFSGANVLTF.

The chain joins TRBV5-1 to TRBJ2-7, with TRBD2 identical over 10 bases. Germline CDR1 is SGHRS and CDR2 is YFSETQ. Losses at the gene ends were 1 base for V and 0 bases for J; bases not matched to a gene: 7. The CDR3 spans 17 residues. CDR3 nucleotide sequence: TGCGCCAGCAGCTTGAGAGGGTCTAGCGGGAGCTCCTACGAGCAGTACTTC. It yields the protein CASSLRGSSGSSYEQYF.

The chain uses TRBV30 and TRBJ1-4, with 10 bases fitting TRBD1. Germline V lookup: CDR1 GTSNPN, CDR2 SVGIG (reference sequence). V lost 5 bases and J lost 8; bases outside the gene matches: 14. This CDR3 spans 16 amino acids. The CDR3 DNA reads as TGTGCCTGGTCGGGACAGGGGATCCGGCTGCGGGAAAAACTGTTTTTT. This codes for CAWSGQGIRLREKLFF.

The CDR3 DNA sequence: TGTGCCAGCAGCCAACGTCAGACAGCGGGAGGGTACAATACGCAGTATTTT. Translating it yields CASSQRQTAGGYNTQYF. V gene TRBV14 combines with J gene TRBJ2-3; TRBD2 matches at 10 bases. The CDR3 spans 17 residues. CDR1 is SGHDN, CDR2 FVKESK, per germline. The J segment lost 7 bases and the V segment lost 2 bases, leaving 12 bases of the junction unmatched. The full variable domain, its missing parts supplied by reference TRBV14 and TRBJ2-3, is EAGVTQFPSHSVIEKGQTVTLRCDPISGHDNLYWYRRVMGKEIKFLLHFVKESKQDESGMPNNRFLAERTGGTYSTLKVQPAELEDSGVYFCASSQRQTAGGYNTQYFGPGTRLTVL.

The chain joins TRBV28 to TRBJ2-7; D may be TRBD2 (6 bases). Deletions cut 5 bases from V and 0 bases from J, with 17 bases between. The CDR3 is 16 residues long. In germline, CDR1 is MDHEN, CDR2 SYDVKM. The DNA for the CDR3 is TGTGCCAGCAGTACTTTGGGCGGGGTGAGCTCCTACGAGCAGTACTTC. It yields the protein CASSTLGGVSSYEQYF.

This clone has just a few counts. The sample contains more than one DNA sequence encoding this CDR3. V is TRBV28 and J is TRBJ2-2; the D is unclear. With 5 bases removed from V and 4 bases from J, the gap between germline ends came to 8 bases. The germline V gene has CDR1 MDHEN and CDR2 SYDVKM. CDR3 length: 13 amino acids. CDR3: CASSPPVTGELFF. The CDR3 bases are TGTGCCAGCAGTCCACCCGTCACCGGGGAGCTGTTTTTT.

This clone has a handful of counts. V is TRBV4-2 and J is TRBJ1-4; 8 bases are a match to TRBD1. The CDR3 has 14 residues. J gave up 7 bases and V 4 bases, and 5 bases lay outside the gene matches. Germline V gene sequence: CDR1 LGHNA, CDR2 YNFKEQ. The CDR3 loop reads CASSRRTGTEKLFF. Written as DNA, the CDR3 is TGTGCCAGCAGCCGAAGGACAGGGACTGAAAAACTGTTTTTT.

The J gene is TRBJ2-7, the V gene TRBV29-1; D tentatively fits TRBD1 or TRBD2 (5 bases each). CDR1 is SQVTM, CDR2 ANQGSEA, per germline. This CDR3 region has 10 residues. Trimming left V 3 bases short and J 9 bases short, with 9 bases between. CDR3 DNA sequence: TGCAGCGTTGAGCAGGGAGCGCAGTACTTC. Amino acid sequence: CSVEQGAQYF.

This clone was detected only a few times. J is TRBJ2-7 and V is TRBV2; D gene uncertain. V lost 7 bases and J 2 bases, leaving 12 bases between the germline ends. CDR3 size: 13 residues. From germline, CDR1 is SNHLY and CDR2 FYNNEI. Here the CDR3 reads CASKLGPAYEQYF. CDR3 in DNA: TGTGCCAGCAAATTGGGCCCAGCCTACGAGCAGTACTTC.

The rearrangement links TRBV2 to TRBJ2-7; 9 bases agree with TRBD1. This CDR3 comprises 15 residues. The germline CDR1 and CDR2 sequences are SNHLY and FYNNEI. V trimming: 4 bases; J trimming: 3 bases; junction bases outside the gene matches: 7. The CDR3 DNA reads TGTGCCAGCAGTGTCGGGGGACAGGGTTTCTACGAGCAGTACTTC. It codes for CASSVGGQGFYEQYF.

The chain recombines TRBV15 with TRBJ2-3; D is perhaps TRBD1 or TRBD2 (6 bases each). Deletions cut 3 bases from V and 2 bases from J, with 21 bases between. This CDR3 has 18 residues. The V gene's germline CDR1 is LNHNV and CDR2 YYDKDF (reference sequence). The CDR3 nucleotides read TGTGCCACCAGCAGGCCGAGGGCCACGGGGGCCCCCACAGATACGCAGTATTTT. Its protein product is CATSRPRATGAPTDTQYF.

This clone was recorded only once. This sequence joins TRBV4-2 and TRBJ2-1; 10 bases map to TRBD2. The V segment lost 1 base and the J segment 9 bases; nucleotides outside the gene matches: 6. CDR3 size: 15 residues. Germline V gene sequence: CDR1 LGHNA, CDR2 YNFKEQ. The CDR3 protein is CASSQGEREGGEQFF. CDR3 bases: TGTGCCAGCAGCCAAGGAGAGCGGGAGGGAGGTGAGCAGTTCTTC.

V usage is TRBV28 and J usage is TRBJ1-3; 8 bases are a match to TRBD1. V lost 5 bases to trimming and J lost 4 bases; unmatched junction nucleotides: 7. From germline, CDR1 is MDHEN and CDR2 SYDVKM. This CDR3 has 15 residues. CDR3 coding DNA: TGTGCCAGCAGTCCAGTTGGACAGGGAGGAAACACCATATATTTT. This sequence encodes CASSPVGQGGNTIYF.

Comments on this clone: The junction differs from germline at one of its ends, possibly a read error. The chain joins TRBV14 to TRBJ2-7; unclear D gene. Germline CDR1 SGHDN, CDR2 FVKESK. The CDR3 extends over 12 amino acids. The DNA of the CDR3 is TGTGCCAGCAGCCAAACTGGGCGTGGGCATACCTTC. It codes for CASSQTGRGHTF.

The chain is built from TRBV7-9 and TRBJ2-7, with unresolved D. Trimming removed 0 bases at V and 7 bases at J, with 13 bases between. The length of the CDR3 is 14 residues. Per the germline V gene, CDR1 is SEHNR and CDR2 is FQNEAQ (reference sequence). The CDR3 spells CASSLAGTLEEQYF. The CDR3 coding sequence is TGTGCCAGCAGCTTAGCAGGCACTCTCGAAGAGCAGTACTTC.

This clone was found once. The sample has other DNA sequences that encode this CDR3 too. The chain carries TRBV5-4 and TRBJ2-5; the D is unclear. The length of the CDR3 is 13 residues. V lost 0 bases to trimming and J lost 5 bases, with 8 bases between them. Germline CDR1 is SGHNT and CDR2 is YYREEE (reference sequence). The CDR3, as DNA: TGTGCCAGCAGCTTGGGAGGAGAGGAGACCCAGTACTTC. It translates to CASSLGGEETQYF.

A few counts support this clone. In DNA form, the CDR3 reads TGTGCCAGCAGTCCATGGGACAGGGGCGACACCGGGGAGCTGTTTTTT. As protein: CASSPWDRGDTGELFF. The genes are TRBV6-8 and TRBJ2-2; TRBD1 aligns across 10 bases. The CDR3 runs to 16 residues. V shed 5 bases and J 3 bases; nucleotides not matched to a gene: 6. The germline gives CDR1 MNHGY, CDR2 SAAAGT.

This clone showed up just a few times. This chain links TRBV15 with TRBJ1-5; unclear D gene. V gave up 4 bases and J gave up 4 bases, with 8 bases separating them. CDR1 is LNHNV and CDR2 is YYDKDF in the germline V gene (reference sequence). This CDR3 has 13 amino acids. This CDR3 is CATSNMRNQPQHF. As DNA, the CDR3 is TGTGCCACCAGCAACATGAGGAATCAGCCCCAGCATTTT. Combining the CDR3 with reference TRBV15 and TRBJ1-5 gives the whole variable domain DAMVIQNPRYQVTQFGKPVTLSCSQTLNHNVMYWYQQKSSQAPKLLFHYYDKDFNNEADTPDNFQSRRPNTSFCFLDIRSPGLGDTAMYLCATSNMRNQPQHFGDGTRLSIL.

This chain joins TRBV6-6 and TRBJ1-4, with 9 nucleotides matching TRBD1. The CDR3 extends over 15 amino acids. Germline V CDR1 and CDR2: MNHNY, SVGAGI (reference sequence). J lost 5 bases, V lost 2 bases, and 3 bases had no gene match. The CDR3, as DNA: TGTGCCAGCAGTTACAGGGGGACAGGGAATGAAAAACTGTTTTTT. This codes for CASSYRGTGNEKLFF.

The chain combines TRBV5-1 with TRBJ2-7; D call uncertain. Per the germline V gene, CDR1 is SGHRS and CDR2 is YFSETQ. The CDR3 runs to 14 residues. V dropped 0 bases and J dropped 4 bases, with 11 bases sitting between them. The CDR3 nucleotides are TGCGCCAGCAGCTTGGCGGGCGACACTTACGAGCAGTACTTC. This encodes CASSLAGDTYEQYF.